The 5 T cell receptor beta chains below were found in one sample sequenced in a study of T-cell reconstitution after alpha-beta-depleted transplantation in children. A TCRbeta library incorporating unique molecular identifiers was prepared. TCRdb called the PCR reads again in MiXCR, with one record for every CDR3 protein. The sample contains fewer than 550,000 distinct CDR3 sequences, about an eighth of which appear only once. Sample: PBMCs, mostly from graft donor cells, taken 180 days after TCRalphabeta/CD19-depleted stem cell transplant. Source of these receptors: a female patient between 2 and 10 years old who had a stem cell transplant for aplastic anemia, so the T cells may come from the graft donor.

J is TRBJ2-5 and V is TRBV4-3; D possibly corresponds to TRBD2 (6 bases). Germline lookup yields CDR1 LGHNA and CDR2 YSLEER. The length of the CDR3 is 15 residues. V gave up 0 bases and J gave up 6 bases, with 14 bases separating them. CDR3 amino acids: CASSQDWTREKTQYF. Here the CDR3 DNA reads TGCGCCAGCAGCCAAGACTGGACGCGGGAAAAGACCCAGTACTTC.

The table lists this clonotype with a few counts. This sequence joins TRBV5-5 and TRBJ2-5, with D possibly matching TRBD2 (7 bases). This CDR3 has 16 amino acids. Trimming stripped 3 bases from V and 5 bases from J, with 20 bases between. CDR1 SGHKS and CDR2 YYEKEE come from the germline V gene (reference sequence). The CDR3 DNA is TGTGCCAGCAGCTATGCTACAGGGAGGGTAGTGGAGACCCAGTACTTC. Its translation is CASSYATGRVVETQYF. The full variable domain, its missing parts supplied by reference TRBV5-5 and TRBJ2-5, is DAGVTQSPTHLIKTRGQQVTLRCSPISGHKSVSWYQQVLGQGPQFIFQYYEKEERGRGNFPDRFSARQFPNYSSELNVNALLLGDSALYLCASSYATGRVVETQYFGPGTRLLVL.

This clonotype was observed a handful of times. The CDR3 DNA sequence: TGCGCCAGCAGCCCGCGATCCGGGACAGAAGAGACCCAGTACTTC. Protein: CASSPRSGTEETQYF. The V and J genes are TRBV5-1 and TRBJ2-5, with TRBD1 identical over 7 bases. Germline CDR1 is SGHRS and CDR2 is YFSETQ. The CDR3 has 15 residues. Unmatched junction bases numbered 9, after V lost 4 bases and J lost 3 bases.

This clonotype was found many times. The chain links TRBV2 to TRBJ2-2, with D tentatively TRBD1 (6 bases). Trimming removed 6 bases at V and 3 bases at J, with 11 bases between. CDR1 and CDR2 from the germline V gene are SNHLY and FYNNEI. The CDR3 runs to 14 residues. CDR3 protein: CASRATGYTGELFF. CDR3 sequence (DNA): TGTGCCAGCAGGGCCACAGGGTACACCGGGGAGCTGTTTTTT.

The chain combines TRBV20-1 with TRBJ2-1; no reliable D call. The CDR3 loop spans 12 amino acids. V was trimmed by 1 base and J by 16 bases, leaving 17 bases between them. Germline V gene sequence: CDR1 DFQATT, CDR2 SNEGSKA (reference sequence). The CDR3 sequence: CSARGPGGMGFF. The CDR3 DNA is TGCAGTGCTAGAGGGCCCGGCGGCATGGGATTCTTC.